This T cell receptor (beta chain) was recorded in a study of blood T cell repertoires in COVID-19. Turning to the study itself: Sites across the United States, Italy and Spain contributed samples from acute and convalescent COVID-19. In each case, the material was cDNA or gDNA derived from T cells, B-cell-depleted T cells, or PBMCs.

Per the authors' pipeline: By means of reference gene primer amplification, nucleated cell counts were estimated. Clones were read by immunoSEQ multiplex PCR, and TCRdb kept only the in-frame ones, dropping some. V, J and clone size derive from that table, while D and trimming were established from the DNA sequence. Of 130,000 to 150,000 clones in the sample, roughly 82% were seen once. J was trimmed by 4 bases and V by 5 bases; bases with no gene match: 7. Germline CDR1 is MNHEY and CDR2 is SVGAGI. The CDR3 is 14 residues long. The TCR comes from a man between 60 and 70 years old with active or convalescent COVID-19. The gene calls are TRBV6-5 and TRBJ1-2; 7 bases line up with TRBD1. The sample comprised peripheral blood. CDR3 region: CASSSSGQTYGYTF. DNA of the CDR3: TGTGCCAGCAGTAGCTCGGGACAGACCTATGGCTACACCTTC.